The clone carrying this TCR beta chain was counted a single time. The antigen is unknown. From germline, CDR1 is KGHSH and CDR2 LQKENI. V lost 3 bases, J lost 5 bases, and 5 bases stayed unmatched. This CDR3 is built from 15 residues. It was at deep level that the assay was run. Assay used: immunoSEQ multiplex PCR; TCRdb lists only in-frame clones, some missing. The table has more than 2 million clones, about 93% seen once; the top ten hold more than 1.5%. Naive CD8 cells, CD45RO-negative and positively selected for CCR7, excluded terminally differentiated effector memory CD45RA+ cells. This record belongs to a study of shared clonotypes between healthy human individuals. On the study more broadly: The study enrolled two women and a few men aged 18 to 49.

Findings and caveats of the study: Only blood was sampled, and tissue TCR repertoires likely differ from blood ones. Sequencing depth was predicted to influence how clonotypes are shared among donors.

The rearrangement links TRBV18 to TRBJ2-3; 10 positions agree with TRBD2. The receptor was isolated from a man between 18 and 35 years old in good health. Some clones in this sample may be carry-over from other donors' samples. Sequencing input: naive CD8+ T cells from PBMCs. The CDR3 DNA is TGTGCCAGCTCACCCCTAGCGGGAGCGGAAGATACGCAGTATTTT. Its translation is CASSPLAGAEDTQYF. The full variable domain, completed using reference TRBV18 and TRBJ2-3, is NAGVMQNPRHLVRRRGQEARLRCSPMKGHSHVYWYRQLPEEGLKFMVYLQKENIIDESGMPKERFSAEFPKEGPSILRIQQVVRGDSAAYFCASSPLAGAEDTQYFGPGTRLTVL.